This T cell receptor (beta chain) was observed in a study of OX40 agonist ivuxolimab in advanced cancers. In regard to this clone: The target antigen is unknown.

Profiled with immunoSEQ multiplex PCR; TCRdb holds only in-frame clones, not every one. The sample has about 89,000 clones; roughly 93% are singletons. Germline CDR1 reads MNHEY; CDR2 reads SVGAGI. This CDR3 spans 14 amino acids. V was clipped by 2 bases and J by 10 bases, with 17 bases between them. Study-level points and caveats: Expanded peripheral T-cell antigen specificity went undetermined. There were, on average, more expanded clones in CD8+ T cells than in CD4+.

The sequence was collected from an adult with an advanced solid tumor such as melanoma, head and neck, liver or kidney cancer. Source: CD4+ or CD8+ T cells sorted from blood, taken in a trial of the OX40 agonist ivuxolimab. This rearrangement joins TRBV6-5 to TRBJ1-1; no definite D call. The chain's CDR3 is CASSYRRSPLGAFF. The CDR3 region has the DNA TGTGCCAGCAGTTACAGGCGAAGTCCGTTGGGAGCTTTCTTT.